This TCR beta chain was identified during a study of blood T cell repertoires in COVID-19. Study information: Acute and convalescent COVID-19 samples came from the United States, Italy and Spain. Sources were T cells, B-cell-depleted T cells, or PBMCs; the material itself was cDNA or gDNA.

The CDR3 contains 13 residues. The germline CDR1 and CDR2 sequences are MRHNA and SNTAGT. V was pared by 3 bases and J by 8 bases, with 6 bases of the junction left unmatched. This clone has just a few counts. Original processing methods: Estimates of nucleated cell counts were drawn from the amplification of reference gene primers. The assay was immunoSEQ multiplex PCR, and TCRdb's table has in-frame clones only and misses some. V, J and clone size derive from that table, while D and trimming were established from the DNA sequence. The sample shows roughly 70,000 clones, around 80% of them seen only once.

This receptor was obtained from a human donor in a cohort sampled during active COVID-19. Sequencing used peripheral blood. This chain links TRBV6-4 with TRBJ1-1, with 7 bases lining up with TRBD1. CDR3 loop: CASSETQGTEAFF. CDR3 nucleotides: TGTGCCAGCAGTGAAACACAGGGGACCGAAGCTTTCTTT.